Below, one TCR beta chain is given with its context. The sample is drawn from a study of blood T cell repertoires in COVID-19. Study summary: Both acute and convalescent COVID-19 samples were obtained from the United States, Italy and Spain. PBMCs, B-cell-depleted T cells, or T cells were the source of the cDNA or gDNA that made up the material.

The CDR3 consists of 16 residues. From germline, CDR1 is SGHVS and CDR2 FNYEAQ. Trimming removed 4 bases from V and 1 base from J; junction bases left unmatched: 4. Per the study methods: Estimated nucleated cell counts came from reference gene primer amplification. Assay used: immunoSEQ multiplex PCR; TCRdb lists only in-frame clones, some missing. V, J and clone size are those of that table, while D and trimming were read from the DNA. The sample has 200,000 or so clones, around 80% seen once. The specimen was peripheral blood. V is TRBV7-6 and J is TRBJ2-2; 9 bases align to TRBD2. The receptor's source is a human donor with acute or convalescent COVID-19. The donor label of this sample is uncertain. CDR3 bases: TGTGCCAGCAGCTCAGTGACTAGCGGGAACACCGGGGAGCTGTTTTTT. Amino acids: CASSSVTSGNTGELFF.